Listed here is a single TCR beta chain. What it binds is unknown. V dropped 5 bases and J dropped 0 bases, with 7 bases sitting between them. This CDR3 has 13 residues. Germline CDR1 is SEHNR and CDR2 is FQNEAQ (reference sequence). These data belong to a study of T-cell reconstitution after alpha-beta-depleted transplantation in children. The study's findings and limits: Surviving recipient cells, namely T cells and thymic progenitors, were the source of high day-60 TCRbeta diversity in some patients. T cells produced anew were the main source of T-cell counts and diversity one year after transplant. The study reportedly traced alpha-beta T cells about two months after transplant to several hundred expanded graft clones.

Unique molecular identifiers were used to barcode this TCRbeta library. TCRdb reprocessed the PCR reads with MiXCR, giving one entry per CDR3 protein. The sample holds approximately 290,000 distinct CDR3 sequences, approximately 10% seen once. The TCR originated in a male patient aged 2-10 years who had a stem cell transplant for chronic granulomatous disease, so the T cells may come from the graft donor. The chain combines TRBV7-9 with TRBJ1-1; D unclear. The source was peripheral blood, collected 180 days after TCRalphabeta/CD19-depleted stem cell transplant. CDR3 sequence: CASSASVNTEAFF. The CDR3, as DNA: TGTGCCAGCAGCGCGTCAGTGAACACTGAAGCTTTCTTT.